The 7 T cell receptor beta chains below all came from one sample that was sequenced in a study of T cells in narcolepsy. Using immunoSEQ multiplex PCR, the repertoire was profiled, and TCRdb retains in-frame clones only, with some absent. The sample carries roughly 32,000 clones, about four fifths recorded once. Sequencing input: CD45RA- memory CD4+ T cells from PBMCs. These TCRs come from a human donor with narcolepsy.

The DNA of the CDR3 is TGTGCCAGTAGTACCCAGTACAATGAGCAGTTCTTC. It encodes CASSTQYNEQFF. The V call is TRBV19, the J call TRBJ2-1; the D is unclear. The CDR3 totals 12 residues. Germline loops: CDR1 LNHDA, CDR2 SQIVND (reference sequence). Deletions cut 4 bases from V and 4 bases from J, with 5 bases between.

The chain has TRBV11-2 and TRBJ1-1; the D gene is possibly TRBD1 (5 bases). Trimming left V 5 bases short and J 1 base short, with 17 bases between. CDR3 length equals 16 residues. The germline CDR1 and CDR2 sequences are SGHAT and FQNNGV. The CDR3 loop is CASSHGHRRPNTEAFF. The CDR3 DNA reads as TGTGCCAGCAGCCATGGACACCGGAGGCCGAACACTGAAGCTTTCTTT.

The J gene is TRBJ1-1, the V gene TRBV7-6, with no clear D. CDR1 is SGHVS, CDR2 FNYEAQ, per germline. Deletions cut 5 bases from V and 7 bases from J, with 8 bases between. This CDR3 is built from 11 residues. The CDR3 DNA reads TGTGCCAGCAGCCCAGGTATTGAAGCTTTCTTT. This translates into CASSPGIEAFF.

The chain links TRBV30 to TRBJ1-4; D possibly corresponds to TRBD1 (6 bases). The germline gives CDR1 GTSNPN, CDR2 SVGIG (reference sequence). CDR3 length: 12 amino acids. The V end lost 2 bases, the J end lost 5 bases, and 6 bases lay between the germline ends. The DNA for the CDR3 is TGTGCCTGGAGTCAGGGGAATGAAAAACTGTTTTTT. It is translated as CAWSQGNEKLFF.

The rearrangement joins TRBV7-9 to TRBJ1-2; possible D gene TRBD1, 6 bases. Trimming removed 2 bases from V and 2 bases from J, with 9 bases in between. Germline-derived CDR1 and CDR2 are SEHNR and FQNEAQ (reference sequence). The length of the CDR3 is 14 residues. This CDR3 is CASSLLDRNYGYTF. The CDR3 bases are TGTGCCAGCAGCTTATTAGACAGGAACTATGGCTACACCTTC.

The chain combines TRBV28 with TRBJ1-1; D call uncertain. Trimming removed 7 bases from V and 7 bases from J, with 13 bases in between. Germline assignment: CDR1 MDHEN and CDR2 SYDVKM. CDR3 length equals 12 residues. The CDR3 DNA follows: TGTGCCAGCAAAATCGACGTCAGTGAAGCTTTCTTT. Translated: CASKIDVSEAFF.

The V call is TRBV30, the J call TRBJ1-5; no clear D gene. Germline lookup yields CDR1 GTSNPN and CDR2 SVGIG (reference sequence). This CDR3 has 16 residues. V dropped 0 bases and J dropped 0 bases, with 12 bases sitting between them. Here the CDR3 reads CAWSVHPVNSNQPQHF. Written as DNA, the CDR3 is TGTGCCTGGAGTGTACACCCTGTTAATAGCAATCAGCCCCAGCATTTT.